This T cell receptor (beta chain) was documented in a study of blood T cell repertoires in COVID-19 (TCRdb year 2020). Some background on the complete study: Collaborator samples came from the United States, Italy and Spain and covered acute and convalescent phases of COVID-19. Samples came from the ongoing ImmuneRACE study (first 160 participants) plus 1,254 subjects from 6 global collaborators. Deeply sampled blood TCRbeta repertoires from subjects exposed to, actively infected with, or recovered from COVID-19 were included in the dataset. The sample metadata nearly always contained a de-identified subject ID, COVID-19 status, age in years and sex. The material from the prospective study consisted of cDNA or gDNA derived from T cells, B-cell-depleted T cells, or PBMCs. The repertoires were made available in a free public database intended to serve as a resource for research on the immune response to SARS-CoV-2. HLA class I and class II types, where available, came from metadata supplied by the sample provider rather than from assay-based typing. What the work shows at the level of the full study, not this receptor alone: The amount of clinical and demographic metadata varied by source and participant and was provided uncurated.

Collaborating institutions collected whole blood in K2EDTA tubes following their own protocols. For TCRbeta analysis, collaborator samples were shipped as frozen whole blood, as isolated PBMCs, or as DNA extracted from either sample type. TCRbeta CDR3 regions were amplified from genomic DNA using the immunoSEQ Assay, a bias-controlled multiplex PCR. Per the authors' processing: The number of nucleated cells in each sample was estimated by amplification of reference gene primers within the assay. Sequence reads were collapsed and filtered to measure the absolute abundance of every unique TCRbeta CDR3 rearrangement. For each sample, productive Simpson clonality was calculated by taking the square root of Simpson's diversity index across productive rearrangements. TCRdb carries this immuneACCESS record with in-frame sequences only. Its versions omit some clonotypes, under half of them owing to an unresolved V gene in the studies checked, with the rest unexplained. V and J calls and clone size follow that table, whereas D and trimming were derived from the DNA. The table for this sample lists under 100,000 clones; over 75% of them were counted only once. The ten largest clones take up 5% to 6% of the sample.

Compared with germline, V lacks 2 bases and J lacks 7 bases; bases without a gene match: 11. In the germline V gene, CDR1 corresponds to MNHNS and CDR2 to SASEGT. From the cysteine through the phenylalanine, the CDR3 covers 16 amino acids. The sequence is cut down to CDR3 DNA, 48 bases in frame from base 1. About this clone itself: The antigen it recognizes is unknown. Base qualities are missing; no much larger clone stands one base away.

Source material: peripheral blood. The chain couples TRBV6-1 to TRBJ1-5; 7 junctional bases match TRBD1. The receptor was derived from a middle-aged man with acute or convalescent COVID-19. The CDR3 reads CASSESKGTVKQPQHF. In nucleotide form, the sequence is TGTGCCAGCAGTGAATCCAAGGGGACAGTGAAACAGCCCCAGCATTTT.